One and the same sample provided the 3 T cell receptor beta chains below, sequenced in a study of Ad26.COV2.S vaccination and SARS-CoV-2 variants listed by TCRdb under 2021. The treatment or condition label corresponds to: around 19 received Ad26.COV2.S at low or high dose, single or two shots; roughly five received placebo; per-sample allocation not given. Repertoires of vaccine and placebo recipients were sequenced from samples collected on day 63 after the first injection. To prepare the library, the immunoSEQ multiplex PCR assay was applied. Imported from immuneACCESS, the table was reduced by TCRdb to in-frame sequences with V and J called. These copies leave out some clones; in studies compared against another copy, an unresolved V gene accounts for under half, and the cause of the remainder is not known. For this sample the table gives 380,000 or so clones, of which about 80% were detected only once. The top ten clonotypes cover approximately 7.8% of the sample.

The specimen was peripheral blood, collected in a trial of Ad26.COV2.S vaccine versus placebo. The receptors here all came from a person between 18 and 65 years old who received the Ad26.COV2.S COVID-19 vaccine or a placebo.

The gene calls are TRBV15 and TRBJ2-1, with a weak D call TRBD2 (5 bases). CDR3 size: 14 residues. CDR1 is LNHNV and CDR2 is YYDKDF in the germline V gene (reference sequence). The V end was cut by 3 bases, the J end by 8 bases, with 14 bases between. As DNA, the CDR3 is TGTGCCACCAGCAGCCGGGCTAGCACCGATGAGCAGTTCTTC. It translates to CATSSRASTDEQFF.

The CDR3 reads CASSYRGAYEQYF. The CDR3 DNA is TGTGCCAGCAGTTACAGGGGGGCGTACGAGCAGTACTTC. V is TRBV12-3 or TRBV12-4 and J is TRBJ2-7; TRBD1 matches 8 bases. The ends lost 4 bases at V and 4 bases at J; junction bases unmatched: 3. This CDR3 has 13 residues.

This clone was seen just once. This CDR3 is CASSVVAATGELFF. As DNA, the CDR3 is TGTGCCAGCAGCGTAGTGGCGGCTACCGGGGAGCTGTTTTTT. V gene TRBV9 combines with J gene TRBJ2-2; D gene unclear. The germline CDR1 and CDR2 sequences are SGDLS and YYNGEE. The CDR3 extends over 14 amino acids. V was shortened by 0 bases and J by 5 bases, with 8 bases between the two germline ends. Supplemented by reference TRBV9 and TRBJ2-2, the full variable domain reads DSGVTQTPKHLITATGQRVTLRCSPRSGDLSVYWYQQSLDQGLQFLIQYYNGEERAKGNILERFSAQQFPDLHSELNLSSLELGDSALYFCASSVVAATGELFFGEGSRLTVL.